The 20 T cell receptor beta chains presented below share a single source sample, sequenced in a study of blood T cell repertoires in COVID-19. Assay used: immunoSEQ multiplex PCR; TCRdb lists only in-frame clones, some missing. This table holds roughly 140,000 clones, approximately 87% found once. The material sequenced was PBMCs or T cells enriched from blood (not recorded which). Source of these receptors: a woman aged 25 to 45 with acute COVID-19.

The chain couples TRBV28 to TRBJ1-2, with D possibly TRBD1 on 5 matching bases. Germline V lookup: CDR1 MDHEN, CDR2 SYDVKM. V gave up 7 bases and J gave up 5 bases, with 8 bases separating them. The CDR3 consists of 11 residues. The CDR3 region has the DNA TGTGCCAGCAATAGGGGTTATGGCTACACCTTC. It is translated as CASNRGYGYTF.

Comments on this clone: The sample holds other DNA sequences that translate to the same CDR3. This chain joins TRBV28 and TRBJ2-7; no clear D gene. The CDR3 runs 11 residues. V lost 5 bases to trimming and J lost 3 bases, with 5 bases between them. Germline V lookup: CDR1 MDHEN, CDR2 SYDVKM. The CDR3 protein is CASSRDYEQYF. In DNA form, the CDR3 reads TGTGCCAGCAGTCGAGACTACGAGCAGTACTTC.

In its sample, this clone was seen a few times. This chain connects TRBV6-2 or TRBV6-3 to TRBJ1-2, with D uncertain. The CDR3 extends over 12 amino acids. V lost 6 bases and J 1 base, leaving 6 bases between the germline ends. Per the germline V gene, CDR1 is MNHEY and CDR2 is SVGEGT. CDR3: CASSLLNYGYTF. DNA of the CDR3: TGTGCCAGCAGCCTCCTTAACTATGGCTACACCTTC.

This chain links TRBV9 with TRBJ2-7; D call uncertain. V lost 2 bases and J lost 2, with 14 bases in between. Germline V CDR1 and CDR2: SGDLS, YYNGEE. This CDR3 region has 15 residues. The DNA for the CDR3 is TGTGCCAGCAGCGTCGACTCGACTCCAACCTACGAGCAGTACTTC. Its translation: CASSVDSTPTYEQYF.

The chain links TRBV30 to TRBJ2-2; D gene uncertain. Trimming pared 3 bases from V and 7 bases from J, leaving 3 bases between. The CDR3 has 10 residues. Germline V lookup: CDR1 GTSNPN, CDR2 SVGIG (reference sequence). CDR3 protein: CAWSLGELFF. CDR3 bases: TGTGCCTGGAGCCTCGGGGAGCTGTTTTTT.

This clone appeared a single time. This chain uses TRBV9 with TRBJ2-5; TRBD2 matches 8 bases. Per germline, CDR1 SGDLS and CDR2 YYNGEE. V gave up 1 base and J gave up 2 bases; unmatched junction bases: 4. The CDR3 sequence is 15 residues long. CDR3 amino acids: CASSVLAGRQETQYF. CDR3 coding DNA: TGTGCCAGCAGCGTATTAGCGGGAAGACAAGAGACCCAGTACTTC.

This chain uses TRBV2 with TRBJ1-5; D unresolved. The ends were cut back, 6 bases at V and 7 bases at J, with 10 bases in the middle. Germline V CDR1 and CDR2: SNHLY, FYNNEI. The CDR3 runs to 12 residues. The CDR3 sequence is CASRMGAQPQHF. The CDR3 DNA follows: TGTGCCAGCAGGATGGGCGCCCAGCCCCAGCATTTT. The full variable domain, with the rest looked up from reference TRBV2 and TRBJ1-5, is EPEVTQTPSHQVTQMGQEVILRCVPISNHLYFYWYRQILGQKVEFLVSFYNNEISEKSEIFDDQFSVERPDGSNFTLKIRSTKLEDSAMYFCASRMGAQPQHFGDGTRLSIL.

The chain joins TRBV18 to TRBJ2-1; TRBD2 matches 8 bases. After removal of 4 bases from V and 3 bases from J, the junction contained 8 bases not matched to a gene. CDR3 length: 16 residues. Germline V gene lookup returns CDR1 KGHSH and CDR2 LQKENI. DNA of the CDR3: TGTGCCAGCTCACAGACTAGCGTGAAAATCTACAATGAGCAGTTCTTC. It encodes CASSQTSVKIYNEQFF. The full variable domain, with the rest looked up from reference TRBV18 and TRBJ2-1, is NAGVMQNPRHLVRRRGQEARLRCSPMKGHSHVYWYRQLPEEGLKFMVYLQKENIIDESGMPKERFSAEFPKEGPSILRIQQVVRGDSAAYFCASSQTSVKIYNEQFFGPGTRLTVL.

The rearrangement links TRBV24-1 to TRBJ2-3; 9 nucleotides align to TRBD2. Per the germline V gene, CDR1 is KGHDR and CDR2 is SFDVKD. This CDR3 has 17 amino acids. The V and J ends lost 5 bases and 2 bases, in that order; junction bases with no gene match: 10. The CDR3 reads CATSAPKAGGSTDTQYF. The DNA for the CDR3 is TGTGCCACCAGTGCTCCTAAAGCGGGAGGTTCCACAGATACGCAGTATTTT.

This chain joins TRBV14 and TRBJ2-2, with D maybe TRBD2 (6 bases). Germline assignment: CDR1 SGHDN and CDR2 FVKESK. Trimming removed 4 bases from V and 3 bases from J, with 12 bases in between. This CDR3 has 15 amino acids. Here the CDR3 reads CASSRLARDTGELFF. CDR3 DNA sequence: TGTGCCAGCAGCCGTCTAGCGAGGGACACCGGGGAGCTGTTTTTT.

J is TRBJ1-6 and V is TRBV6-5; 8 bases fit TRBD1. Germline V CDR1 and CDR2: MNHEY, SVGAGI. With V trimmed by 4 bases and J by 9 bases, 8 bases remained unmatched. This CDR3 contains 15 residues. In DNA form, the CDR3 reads TGTGCCAGCAGTTTTCTCCAGGGGGCTAGTTCACCCCTCCACTTT. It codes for CASSFLQGASSPLHF.

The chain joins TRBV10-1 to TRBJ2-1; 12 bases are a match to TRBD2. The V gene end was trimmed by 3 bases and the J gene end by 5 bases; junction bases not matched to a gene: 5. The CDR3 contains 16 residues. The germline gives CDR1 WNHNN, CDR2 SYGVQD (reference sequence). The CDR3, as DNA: TGCGCCAGCAGTGACCTGGGACTAGCGGGTGACAATGAGCAGTTCTTC. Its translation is CASSDLGLAGDNEQFF.

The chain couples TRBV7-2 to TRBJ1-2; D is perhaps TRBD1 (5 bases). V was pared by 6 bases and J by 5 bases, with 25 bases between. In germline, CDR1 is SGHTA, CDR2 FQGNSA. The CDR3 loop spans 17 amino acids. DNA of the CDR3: TGTGCCAGCAGTCCTGCCTATGTCGGGCAGGGTTATTATGGCTACACCTTC. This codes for CASSPAYVGQGYYGYTF.

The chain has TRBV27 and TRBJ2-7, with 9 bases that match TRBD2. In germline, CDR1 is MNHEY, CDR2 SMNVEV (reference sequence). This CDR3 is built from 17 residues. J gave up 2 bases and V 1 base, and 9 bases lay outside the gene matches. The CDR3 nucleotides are TGTGCCAGCAGTTTATTTTGGTCTAGCGGGACGACCTACGAGCAGTACTTC. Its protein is CASSLFWSSGTTYEQYF.

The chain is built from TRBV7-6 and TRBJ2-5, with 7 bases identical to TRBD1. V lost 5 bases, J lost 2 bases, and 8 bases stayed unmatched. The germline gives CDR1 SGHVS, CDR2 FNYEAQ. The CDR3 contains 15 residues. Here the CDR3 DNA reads TGTGCCAGCAGCGGCGTGGCAGGGGGACAAGAGACCCAGTACTTC. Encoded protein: CASSGVAGGQETQYF.

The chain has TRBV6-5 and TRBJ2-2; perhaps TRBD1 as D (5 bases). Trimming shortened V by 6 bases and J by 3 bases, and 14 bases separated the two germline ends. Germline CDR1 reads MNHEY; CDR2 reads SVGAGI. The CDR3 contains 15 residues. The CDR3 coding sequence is TGTGCCAGCAGAGATCAGGGCCTGTACACCGGGGAGCTGTTTTTT. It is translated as CASRDQGLYTGELFF.

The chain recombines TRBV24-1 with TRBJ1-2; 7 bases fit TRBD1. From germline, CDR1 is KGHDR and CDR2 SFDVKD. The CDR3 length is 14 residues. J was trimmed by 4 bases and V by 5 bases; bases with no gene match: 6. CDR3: CATSAGQLSYGYTF. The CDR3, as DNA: TGTGCCACCAGTGCGGGACAGCTCAGCTATGGCTACACCTTC.

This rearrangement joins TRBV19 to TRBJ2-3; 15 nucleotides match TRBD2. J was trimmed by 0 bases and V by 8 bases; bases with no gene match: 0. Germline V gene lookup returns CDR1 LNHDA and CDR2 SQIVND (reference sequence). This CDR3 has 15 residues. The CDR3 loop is CASGLAGGSTDTQYF. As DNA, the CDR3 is TGTGCCAGTGGACTAGCGGGAGGGAGCACAGATACGCAGTATTTT.

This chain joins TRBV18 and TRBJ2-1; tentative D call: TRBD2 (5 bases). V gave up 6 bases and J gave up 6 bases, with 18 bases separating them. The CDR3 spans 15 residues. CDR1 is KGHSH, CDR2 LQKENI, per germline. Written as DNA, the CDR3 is TGTGCCAGCTCGCCCCGGGGTAGCCGGCGCAATGAGCAGTTCTTC. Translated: CASSPRGSRRNEQFF. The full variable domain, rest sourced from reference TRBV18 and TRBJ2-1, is NAGVMQNPRHLVRRRGQEARLRCSPMKGHSHVYWYRQLPEEGLKFMVYLQKENIIDESGMPKERFSAEFPKEGPSILRIQQVVRGDSAAYFCASSPRGSRRNEQFFGPGTRLTVL.

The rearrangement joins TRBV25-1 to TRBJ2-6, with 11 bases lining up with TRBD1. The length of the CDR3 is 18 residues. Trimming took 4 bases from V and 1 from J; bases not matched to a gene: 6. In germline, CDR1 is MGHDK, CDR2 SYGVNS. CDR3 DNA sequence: TGTGCCAGCAGTGGCCGGGACAGGGGGAATTCTGGGGCCAACGTCCTGACTTTC. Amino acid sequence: CASSGRDRGNSGANVLTF.